This record covers a single TCR beta chain. Its target is not known. This CDR3 has 17 amino acids. Per the germline V gene, CDR1 is SGHRS and CDR2 is YFSETQ. This sample is drawn from a study of T cells expressing NK-cell markers. Study information: Sorted CD3+CD56+NKG2C+, CD3+CD56+NKG2C- and CD3+CD56-NKG2C+ T cells supplied TCR beta repertoires. One of the eight sequenced donors was seronegative, whereas the other seven were HCMV-seropositive. Study-level points and caveats: A few donors' CD3+CD56-NKG2C+ cells were dominated by the same clonotypes.

TCR beta cDNA was made by 5'RACE template switching with UMIs. Each CDR3 protein gets one entry in TCRdb, which reprocessed the 5' RACE reads and gives no DNA. Here the sample table reports 550,000 to 600,000 distinct CDR3 sequences. The chain is built from TRBV5-1 and TRBJ2-5; TCRdb picks TRBD1, but there is no DNA to check that call. The sequence was obtained from a man between 18 and 35 years old in good health. What was sequenced was blood T cells: a sorted CD56 or NKG2C T cell subset, CD4+ or CD8+ T cells, or bulk PBMC T cells (not recorded which). The CDR3 here is CASSLAGHYRGQETQYF.